Listed below are T cell receptor beta chains from one sample, sequenced in a study of cytomegalovirus exposure and HLA in healthy donors. Only in-frame clones appear in the TCRdb table, and some are missing; sequencing was by immunoSEQ multiplex PCR. The table lists about 400,000 clones, roughly 88% of them singletons, with 0.83% in the top ten. Sequenced sample: PBMCs. These receptors were taken from a woman aged 18-30 years in good health and CMV-seronegative. CDR3s include the opening cysteine and the closing phenylalanine or tryptophan. Fields, in order: V gene, clone size, J gene, D gene, CDR3 length, CDR3 DNA, CDR3 protein. A D gene is named only where the DNA matches it firmly. The listing skips clone size in some rows; elsewhere it reads once, few, many or a size class.

V gene: TRBV6-1; clone size: -; J gene: TRBJ2-7; D gene: TRBD1; CDR3 length: 13; CDR3 DNA: TGTGCCAGCAGCGGGACAGGTGCTGGGGAGCAGTACTTC; CDR3 protein: CASSGTGAGEQYF
V gene: TRBV6-6; clone size: few; J gene: TRBJ1-4; D gene: TRBD1; CDR3 length: 14; CDR3 DNA: TGTGCCAGCGGCAGACAGGGGGCTTTGGAAAAACTGTTTTTT; CDR3 protein: CASGRQGALEKLFF
V gene: TRBV4-1; clone size: -; J gene: TRBJ2-3; D gene: TRBD2; CDR3 length: 15; CDR3 DNA: TGCGCCAGCAGCCGAGAACTATGGGAGCGGGGGACGCAGTATTTT; CDR3 protein: CASSRELWERGTQYF
V gene: TRBV6-5; clone size: -; J gene: TRBJ2-5; D gene: -; CDR3 length: 11; CDR3 DNA: TGTGCCAGCAGTTACCCGGGGGCCCAGTACTTC; CDR3 protein: CASSYPGAQYF
V gene: TRBV2; clone size: -; J gene: TRBJ1-2; D gene: -; CDR3 length: 17; CDR3 DNA: TGTGCCAGCAGTGAAGGTCCCGGTTTTCAGGAGGACTATGGCTACACCTTC; CDR3 protein: CASSEGPGFQEDYGYTF
V gene: TRBV28; clone size: -; J gene: TRBJ1-5; D gene: -; CDR3 length: 13; CDR3 DNA: TGTGCCAGCAGGGGGCTCAAGAATCAGCCCCAGCATTTT; CDR3 protein: CASRGLKNQPQHF
V gene: TRBV4-1; clone size: -; J gene: TRBJ2-3; D gene: TRBD2; CDR3 length: 21; CDR3 DNA: TGCGCCAGCAGCTACGTTCCTAGCGGGAGGGCCAAGGTGAAGGTTGCAGATACGCAGTATTTT; CDR3 protein: CASSYVPSGRAKVKVADTQYF
V gene: TRBV6-1; clone size: -; J gene: TRBJ2-1; D gene: TRBD2; CDR3 length: 12; CDR3 DNA: TGTGCCAGCGTAGCGGGGGGCAGTGAGCAGTTCTTC; CDR3 protein: CASVAGGSEQFF
V gene: TRBV30; clone size: -; J gene: TRBJ1-4; D gene: -; CDR3 length: 15; CDR3 DNA: TGTGCCTGGAGTCCCGACAGTGGGTATGGTGAAAAACTGTTTTTT; CDR3 protein: CAWSPDSGYGEKLFF
V gene: TRBV6-5; clone size: -; J gene: TRBJ1-5; D gene: -; CDR3 length: 12; CDR3 DNA: TGTGCCAGCAGTGAGGGAAGCCAGCCCCAGCATTTT; CDR3 protein: CASSEGSQPQHF
V gene: TRBV5-1; clone size: -; J gene: TRBJ2-7; D gene: -; CDR3 length: 15; CDR3 DNA: TGCGCCAGCAGCCCTACCGGGGTACTTACCTACGAGCAGTACTTC; CDR3 protein: CASSPTGVLTYEQYF
V gene: TRBV10-1; clone size: few; J gene: TRBJ2-5; D gene: TRBD2; CDR3 length: 12; CDR3 DNA: TGCGCCAGCAGTAGCGGGGGAGAGACCCAGTACTTC; CDR3 protein: CASSSGGETQYF
V gene: TRBV11-2; clone size: -; J gene: TRBJ2-7; D gene: TRBD2; CDR3 length: 15; CDR3 DNA: TGTGCCAGCAGCCCCCGGGGGGGCGGGGGACGGGAGCAGTACTTC; CDR3 protein: CASSPRGGGGREQYF
V gene: TRBV25-1; clone size: once; J gene: TRBJ1-4; D gene: -; CDR3 length: 13; CDR3 DNA: TGTGCCAGCAGTGAATTTGGCTCTGAAAAACTGTTTTTT; CDR3 protein: CASSEFGSEKLFF
V gene: TRBV2; clone size: -; J gene: TRBJ1-6; D gene: -; CDR3 length: 13; CDR3 DNA: TGTGCCAGCAGTGATCCGGGAAGTTCACCCCTCCACTTT; CDR3 protein: CASSDPGSSPLHF
V gene: TRBV7-9; clone size: -; J gene: TRBJ1-1; D gene: -; CDR3 length: 12; CDR3 DNA: TGTGCCAGCAGCACACAGGGACCTGAAGCTTTCTTT; CDR3 protein: CASSTQGPEAFF
V gene: TRBV9; clone size: -; J gene: TRBJ2-3; D gene: -; CDR3 length: 15; CDR3 DNA: TGTGCCAGCAGCGCCGGGACAACTTCCACAGATACGCAGTATTTT; CDR3 protein: CASSAGTTSTDTQYF
V gene: TRBV4-2; clone size: -; J gene: TRBJ2-1; D gene: -; CDR3 length: 17; CDR3 DNA: TGTGCCAGCAGCCAAGATTTATTGTCGCGGGCGGTTAATGAGCAGTTCTTC; CDR3 protein: CASSQDLLSRAVNEQFF
V gene: TRBV19; clone size: once; J gene: TRBJ1-5; D gene: TRBD1; CDR3 length: 16; CDR3 DNA: TGTGCCAGTAGTATAACCCAGGGGGCGCCCAATCAGCCCCAGCATTTT; CDR3 protein: CASSITQGAPNQPQHF
V gene: TRBV27; clone size: -; J gene: TRBJ2-1; D gene: TRBD2; CDR3 length: 16; CDR3 DNA: TGTGCCAGCAGTGCTCGGAGGCTAGCGGGGGGGAATGAGCAGTTCTTC; CDR3 protein: CASSARRLAGGNEQFF
V gene: TRBV7-8; clone size: -; J gene: TRBJ2-7; D gene: -; CDR3 length: 13; CDR3 DNA: TGTGCCTCAGCAGGGGGAGGAAGGTACGAGCAGTACTTC; CDR3 protein: CASAGGGRYEQYF
V gene: TRBV4-2; clone size: -; J gene: TRBJ1-1; D gene: -; CDR3 length: 14; CDR3 DNA: TGTGCCAGCAGCCAAGATGTAACAGGTGGTGAAGCTTTCTTT; CDR3 protein: CASSQDVTGGEAFF
V gene: TRBV27; clone size: -; J gene: TRBJ1-5; D gene: TRBD1; CDR3 length: 15; CDR3 DNA: TGTGCCAGCAGTCTACGGGACAGCCGCAATCAGCCCCAGCATTTT; CDR3 protein: CASSLRDSRNQPQHF
V gene: TRBV6-5; clone size: -; J gene: TRBJ1-1; D gene: TRBD1; CDR3 length: 14; CDR3 DNA: TGTGCCAGCAGTTGGGGACAGTGGAACACTGAAGCTTTCTTT; CDR3 protein: CASSWGQWNTEAFF
V gene: TRBV2; clone size: -; J gene: TRBJ2-7; D gene: -; CDR3 length: 16; CDR3 DNA: TGTGCCAGTACCATAGACCTCGGAGTGCAGGGAAGCGAGCAGTACTTC; CDR3 protein: CASTIDLGVQGSEQYF
V gene: TRBV5-1; clone size: -; J gene: TRBJ1-3; D gene: -; CDR3 length: 15; CDR3 DNA: TGCGCCAGCAGCTTGGCCGACAGCTCTGGAAACACCATATATTTT; CDR3 protein: CASSLADSSGNTIYF
V gene: TRBV30; clone size: -; J gene: TRBJ1-3; D gene: -; CDR3 length: 17; CDR3 DNA: TGTGCCTGGAGTAGCTATCAGGGCACCCGCTCTGGAAACACCATATATTTT; CDR3 protein: CAWSSYQGTRSGNTIYF
V gene: TRBV14; clone size: -; J gene: TRBJ2-2; D gene: TRBD2; CDR3 length: 16; CDR3 DNA: TGTGCCAGCAGCCTACGGACTAGCAGGAACACCGGGGAGCTGTTTTTT; CDR3 protein: CASSLRTSRNTGELFF
V gene: TRBV28; clone size: -; J gene: TRBJ1-1; D gene: -; CDR3 length: 13; CDR3 DNA: TGTGCCAGCAGTCCCCAGGGTTACACTGAAGCTTTCTTT; CDR3 protein: CASSPQGYTEAFF
V gene: TRBV28; clone size: few; J gene: TRBJ2-2; D gene: -; CDR3 length: 16; CDR3 DNA: TGTGCCAGCAGTTTAGCCTCAGGGGCCAACACCGGGGAGCTGTTTTTT; CDR3 protein: CASSLASGANTGELFF
V gene: TRBV7-9; clone size: -; J gene: TRBJ2-1; D gene: -; CDR3 length: 13; CDR3 DNA: TGTGCCAGCAGCTTAGTGACAAACAATGAGCAGTTCTTC; CDR3 protein: CASSLVTNNEQFF
V gene: TRBV5-1; clone size: -; J gene: TRBJ2-1; D gene: TRBD1; CDR3 length: 14; CDR3 DNA: TGCGCCAGCAGCATGGACAGGGAGAGGAATGAGCAGTTCTTC; CDR3 protein: CASSMDRERNEQFF
V gene: TRBV19; clone size: -; J gene: TRBJ2-7; D gene: TRBD1; CDR3 length: 14; CDR3 DNA: TGTGCCAGTAGTAACCTCGACAGGGACTACGAGCAGTACTTC; CDR3 protein: CASSNLDRDYEQYF
V gene: TRBV6-1; clone size: -; J gene: TRBJ1-2; D gene: -; CDR3 length: 17; CDR3 DNA: TGTGCCAGCAGTGAAGCGCTTCTTACGGTAGAAGACTATGGCTACACCTTC; CDR3 protein: CASSEALLTVEDYGYTF
V gene: TRBV5-4; clone size: -; J gene: TRBJ2-7; D gene: TRBD1; CDR3 length: 17; CDR3 DNA: TGTGCCAGCAGCTTGGACCAGGGGGCGGCACGATCGCACGAGCAGTACTTC; CDR3 protein: CASSLDQGAARSHEQYF
V gene: TRBV5-1; clone size: -; J gene: TRBJ1-2; D gene: -; CDR3 length: 13; CDR3 DNA: TGCGCCAGCGCGACCCAGGGGAACTATGGCTACACCTTC; CDR3 protein: CASATQGNYGYTF
V gene: TRBV7-2; clone size: -; J gene: TRBJ1-5; D gene: -; CDR3 length: 13; CDR3 DNA: TGTGCCAGCAGCTTCAACAGAGTTCAGCCCCAGCATTTT; CDR3 protein: CASSFNRVQPQHF
V gene: TRBV4-2; clone size: -; J gene: TRBJ1-3; D gene: TRBD1; CDR3 length: 16; CDR3 DNA: TGTGCCAGCAGCCAAGTAGGGGGACAGATCGGAAACACCATATATTTT; CDR3 protein: CASSQVGGQIGNTIYF
V gene: TRBV28; clone size: once; J gene: TRBJ2-1; D gene: TRBD2; CDR3 length: 15; CDR3 DNA: TGTGCCAGCAGTTCCCGCATCGGAACTAGCGATGAGCAGTTCTTC; CDR3 protein: CASSSRIGTSDEQFF
V gene: TRBV4-1; clone size: -; J gene: TRBJ1-3; D gene: -; CDR3 length: 14; CDR3 DNA: TGCGCCAGCAGCCCCCCGTCCTCTGGAAACACCATATATTTT; CDR3 protein: CASSPPSSGNTIYF
V gene: TRBV7-3; clone size: -; J gene: TRBJ2-5; D gene: TRBD2; CDR3 length: 16; CDR3 DNA: TGTGCCAGCAGCCTTCAAGCGGGAGGGCACCAAGAGACCCAGTACTTC; CDR3 protein: CASSLQAGGHQETQYF
V gene: TRBV29-1; clone size: -; J gene: TRBJ2-1; D gene: TRBD2; CDR3 length: 13; CDR3 DNA: TGCAGCGACAAGAGCGGGAGTGGCAATGAGCAGTTCTTC; CDR3 protein: CSDKSGSGNEQFF
V gene: TRBV27; clone size: -; J gene: TRBJ2-3; D gene: TRBD2; CDR3 length: 18; CDR3 DNA: TGTGCCAGCAGTTTATTCGCGGCTAGCGGGGGTAGCACAGATACGCAGTATTTT; CDR3 protein: CASSLFAASGGSTDTQYF
V gene: TRBV6-4; clone size: -; J gene: TRBJ2-2; D gene: -; CDR3 length: 15; CDR3 DNA: TGTGCCAGCAGTGAGGGCGGGGGCGAAACCGGGGAGCTGTTTTTT; CDR3 protein: CASSEGGGETGELFF
V gene: TRBV27; clone size: -; J gene: TRBJ1-1; D gene: -; CDR3 length: 13; CDR3 DNA: TGTGCCAGCAGTTTATTCATGAACACTGAAGCTTTCTTT; CDR3 protein: CASSLFMNTEAFF